One and the same sample provided the 22 T cell receptor beta chains below, sequenced in a study of T cells in Graves' hyperthyroidism and ophthalmopathy. The source material, RNA transcripts, was used to amplify TCR beta CDR3 regions. First-round RT-PCR of the TCR CDR3 relied on the HTBI primer set. TCRdb processed the multiplex PCR reads anew with MiXCR; each CDR3 protein has one entry. The sample lists roughly 530,000 distinct CDR3 sequences; about 15% were seen once. Sequenced sample: blood. These receptors came from a woman under 30 with Graves' ophthalmopathy.

This clonotype was counted many times. This chain uses TRBV27 with TRBJ2-5; no definite D call. Germline loops: CDR1 MNHEY, CDR2 SMNVEV (reference sequence). The CDR3 contains 14 residues. V shed 1 base and J shed 2 bases, with 8 bases lying between them. CDR3 residues: CASSLYPVQETQYF. CDR3 coding DNA: TGTGCCAGCAGTTTATATCCGGTACAAGAGACCCAGTACTTC.

The rearrangement joins TRBV20-1 to TRBJ2-7, with 14 bases that match TRBD2. Germline V gene data show CDR1 as DFQATT and CDR2 as SNEGSKA (reference sequence). The CDR3 is 14 residues long. The V segment lost 6 bases and the J segment 3 bases; nucleotides outside the gene matches: 4. The CDR3 DNA reads TGCAGTGCCCTAGGGACTAGCGGGAGCTACGAGCAGTACTTC. Its protein product is CSALGTSGSYEQYF.

Many counts were recorded for this clonotype. The rearrangement links TRBV6-1 to TRBJ2-7, with 7 bases identical to TRBD2. The CDR3 runs 14 residues. V dropped 4 bases and J dropped 0; count of bases not matched to a gene: 3. CDR1 is MNHNS and CDR2 is SASEGT in the germline V gene. Here the CDR3 reads CASSGGGSSYEQYF. CDR3 sequence (DNA): TGTGCCAGCAGTGGGGGGGGAAGCTCCTACGAGCAGTACTTC.

This clonotype was observed at least ten times. The chain combines TRBV27 with TRBJ2-7, with a tentative D call TRBD2 (6 bases). Per germline, CDR1 MNHEY and CDR2 SMNVEV (reference sequence). This CDR3 comprises 14 residues. Trimming stripped 3 bases from V and 2 bases from J, with 11 bases between. The CDR3 DNA reads TGTGCCAGCAGTTTGGGGGGACCTCCCTACGAGCAGTACTTC. Translated, it gives CASSLGGPPYEQYF.

This clonotype was counted ten times or more. The V and J genes are TRBV30 and TRBJ2-4; maybe TRBD2 (5 bases). The CDR3 spans 13 residues. CDR1 is GTSNPN, CDR2 SVGIG, per germline (reference sequence). With 7 bases removed from V and 6 bases from J, the gap between germline ends came to 16 bases. The CDR3 protein is CAFGLGWGNIQYF. CDR3 in DNA: TGTGCCTTCGGACTGGGTTGGGGAAACATTCAGTACTTC.

The gene calls are TRBV29-1 and TRBJ2-7; D uncertain. Germline V gene data show CDR1 as SQVTM and CDR2 as ANQGSEA. V lost 0 bases and J lost 6, with 6 bases in between. The CDR3 runs to 11 residues. This CDR3 is CSVEERCEQYF. CDR3 bases: TGCAGCGTTGAAGAGAGGTGCGAGCAGTACTTC.

The table lists this clonotype with a few counts. The chain recombines TRBV30 with TRBJ1-2, with D uncertain. V was pared by 1 base and J by 13 bases, with 16 bases between. Per germline, CDR1 GTSNPN and CDR2 SVGIG (reference sequence). The CDR3 loop spans 12 amino acids. CDR3: CAWSGGREAGTF. The CDR3 nucleotides are TGTGCCTGGAGTGGGGGTAGGGAGGCTGGCACCTTC.

This chain links TRBV5-1 with TRBJ2-7; D is uncertain. The CDR3 has 14 residues. V was trimmed by 2 bases and J by 0 bases, leaving 9 bases between them. The V gene's germline CDR1 is SGHRS and CDR2 YFSETQ. The CDR3 coding sequence is TGCGCCAGCAGCTTCGAGTCCAGCTCCTACGAGCAGTACTTC. This codes for CASSFESSSYEQYF.

The table lists this clonotype with a few counts. The rearrangement links TRBV7-9 to TRBJ1-4, with 7 bases aligning to TRBD1. The CDR3 loop spans 15 amino acids. The V segment lost 3 bases and the J segment 8 bases; nucleotides outside the gene matches: 9. Germline assignment: CDR1 SEHNR and CDR2 FQNEAQ (reference sequence). The CDR3 region has the DNA TGTGCCAGCAGCTTTGCGGGACAGCGAACAGAAAAACTGTTTTTT. This codes for CASSFAGQRTEKLFF.

The V call is TRBV7-2, the J call TRBJ2-2; D is uncertain. Trimming removed 3 bases from V and 3 bases from J, with 14 bases in between. Germline CDR1 SGHTA, CDR2 FQGNSA. The CDR3 is 16 amino acids. This chain's CDR3 is CASSLYRPPDTGELFF. The CDR3 DNA sequence: TGTGCCAGCAGCTTGTACCGGCCCCCGGACACCGGGGAGCTGTTTTTT.

This clonotype has ten or more counts. The rearrangement joins TRBV3-1 to TRBJ2-7, with D hard to call. V was trimmed by 8 bases and J by 5 bases, leaving 13 bases between them. Germline V gives CDR1 LGHDT, CDR2 YNNKEL (reference sequence). CDR3 length equals 12 residues. CDR3 protein: CASSTDLHEQYF. CDR3 nucleotide sequence: TGTGCCAGCTCTACGGACCTCCACGAGCAGTACTTC.

This clonotype has at least ten counts. The J gene is TRBJ2-1, the V gene TRBV5-1; D might be TRBD2 (7 bases). The length of the CDR3 is 14 residues. The germline V and J ends were trimmed by 3 bases and 9 bases, with 16 bases remaining between them. Germline assignment: CDR1 SGHRS and CDR2 YFSETQ. For the CDR3, the DNA is TGCGCCAGCAGCTCGGGACTAAAGGGGGGTGAGCAGTTCTTC. Translated: CASSSGLKGGEQFF.

This clonotype was observed a single time. The V call is TRBV4-2, the J call TRBJ2-1, with a weak D call TRBD2 (6 bases). The germline gives CDR1 LGHNA, CDR2 YNFKEQ. V was trimmed by 0 bases and J by 4 bases, leaving 13 bases between them. The CDR3 is 16 amino acids. The CDR3 protein is CASSQEQGGPYNEQFF. As DNA, the CDR3 is TGTGCCAGCAGCCAAGAGCAGGGAGGCCCTTACAATGAGCAGTTCTTC.

Ten or more counts support this clonotype. The chain uses TRBV12-3 or TRBV12-4 and TRBJ2-7; 8 positions agree with TRBD1. The length of the CDR3 is 14 residues. J gave up 6 bases and V 5 bases, and 9 bases lay outside the gene matches. CDR3 sequence reads: CASSPGTGYVEQYF. Here the CDR3 DNA reads TGTGCCAGCAGTCCTGGGACAGGATACGTCGAGCAGTACTTC.

This clonotype has ten or more counts. The chain couples TRBV11-2 to TRBJ2-7, with D perhaps TRBD1 (7 bases). CDR1 is SGHAT, CDR2 FQNNGV, per germline. This CDR3 is 13 amino acids long. V lost 5 bases and J lost 4, with 12 bases in between. CDR3: CASSTGAGYEQYF. Written as DNA, the CDR3 is TGTGCCAGCAGCACAGGGGCGGGGTACGAGCAGTACTTC.

This clonotype was detected only a few times. The J gene is TRBJ1-5, the V gene TRBV19; D gene ambiguous. There are 15 residues in the CDR3. Germline loops: CDR1 LNHDA, CDR2 SQIVND (reference sequence). Trimming took 2 bases from V and 2 from J, leaving 10 bases between them. The CDR3 reads CASSILGMGNQPQHF. Written as DNA, the CDR3 is TGTGCCAGTAGTATACTCGGAATGGGCAATCAGCCCCAGCATTTT.

This clonotype was seen repeatedly, ten times or more. The rearrangement uses TRBV30 and TRBJ2-4, with unresolved D. Germline V gene lookup returns CDR1 GTSNPN and CDR2 SVGIG (reference sequence). V was clipped by 2 bases and J by 3 bases, with 11 bases between them. CDR3 size: 14 residues. This CDR3 reads CAWSYSILKNIQYF. The CDR3 DNA reads TGTGCCTGGAGTTATAGTATACTCAAAAACATTCAGTACTTC.

CDR3: CASSPTGVDYGYTF. The CDR3 bases are TGCGCCAGCAGTCCGACAGGGGTAGACTATGGCTACACCTTC. The chain couples TRBV10-2 to TRBJ1-2; 8 bases agree with TRBD1. There are 14 residues in the CDR3. Per germline, CDR1 WSHSY and CDR2 SAAADI. Unmatched junction bases numbered 5, after V lost 5 bases and J lost 3 bases.

The chain recombines TRBV7-6 with TRBJ2-5; 15 nucleotides match TRBD2. V dropped 3 bases and J dropped 4; count of bases not matched to a gene: 6. The germline V gene encodes CDR1 SGHVS and CDR2 FNYEAQ. The length of the CDR3 is 17 residues. CDR3 loop: CASSLGLAGGRSETQYF. The DNA of the CDR3 is TGTGCCAGCAGCTTGGGACTAGCGGGGGGACGTTCAGAGACCCAGTACTTC.

This chain uses TRBV2 with TRBJ1-1; maybe TRBD1 (6 bases). Between the trimmed V and J ends, which lost 11 bases and 1 base, there was a span of 11 bases. Germline V gene data show CDR1 as SNHLY and CDR2 as FYNNEI. The CDR3 contains 12 residues. The CDR3 spells CAGEGGNTEAFF. DNA of the CDR3: TGTGCCGGGGAAGGGGGGAACACTGAAGCTTTCTTT.

V usage is TRBV12-3 or TRBV12-4 and J usage is TRBJ1-5, with 7 bases aligning to TRBD1. Losses at the gene ends were 2 bases for V and 0 bases for J; bases not matched to a gene: 7. The CDR3 is made up of 17 amino acids. CDR3 sequence: CASSLRARGFSNQPQHF. CDR3 nucleotides: TGTGCCAGCAGTTTAAGGGCCAGGGGGTTTAGCAATCAGCCCCAGCATTTT.

This clonotype was seen repeatedly, ten times or more. The CDR3 DNA follows: TGTGCCAGCAGCTTATTGGACAGGGATTCACCCCTCCACTTT. Its protein product is CASSLLDRDSPLHF. V and J are TRBV7-8 and TRBJ1-6, with TRBD1 matching over 8 bases. Per germline, CDR1 SGHVS and CDR2 FQNEAQ. Trimming removed 2 bases from V and 8 bases from J; junction bases left unmatched: 2. CDR3 length: 14 residues.